Given below is one T cell receptor (beta chain) in context. Its antigen is not identified. TCRdb analysed the reads with MiXCR anew, one entry per CDR3 protein. The sample lists around 570,000 distinct CDR3 sequences; roughly 42% were seen once. The entry originates in a study of T cell repertoires in cytomegalovirus infection. Whole-study results and caveats: It was HLA-C-restricted CMV-specific TCR beta clonotypes that dominated the response ex vivo.

There are 14 residues in the CDR3. Trimming removed 6 bases from V and 7 bases from J, with 17 bases in between. CDR1 and CDR2 from the germline V gene are MDHEN and SYDVKM. This specimen was cultured PBMCs, taken from culture after CMV antigen stimulation. This clonotype was obtained from a human donor in good health (CMV status not recorded). Some clones in this sample may be carry-over from other donors' samples. V gene TRBV28 combines with J gene TRBJ2-3; either TRBD1 or TRBD2 may fit D (5 bases each). CDR3 coding DNA: TGTGCCAGCAGAGTAGGTGGGGACCGACATACGCAGTATTTT. This translates into CASRVGGDRHTQYF.